One and the same sample provided the 2 T cell receptor beta chains below, sequenced in a study of spatial heterogeneity in lung cancer. Study-wide results and caveats: Tumoral mutation counts were tracked by counts of expanded intratumoral alpha and beta TCRs.

TCRdb passed the 5' RACE reads through MiXCR, listing each CDR3 protein once. The sample holds 7,200 or so distinct CDR3 sequences; roughly 7% are singletons and the top ten take 15% to 20%. What these receptors recognize is not known. Time point: sample taken at primary tumor resection. The specimen comprised lung tumor tissue, sampled at surgery. The receptors shown here come from a female donor with early-stage non-small cell lung cancer.

By share, this clonotype counts as medium-sized. Being off target in a library aimed at alpha chains, this beta chain has a size of little meaning. This chain links TRBV7-2 with TRBJ2-3, with D unclear. The V and J ends lost 8 bases and 4 bases respectively, with 16 bases between them. CDR3 length: 14 amino acids. Germline CDR1 SGHTA, CDR2 FQGNSA. In nucleotides, the CDR3 is TGTGCCAGCGTAACTTTCCCACTGGCAGATACGCAGTATTTT. Its protein is CASVTFPLADTQYF.

There are a few counts of this clonotype. The library was prepared for alpha chains; this beta chain is a stray read, so its frequency means little. This chain joins TRBV29-1 and TRBJ2-1; 8 bases line up with TRBD1. Germline assignment: CDR1 SQVTM and CDR2 ANQGSEA. The CDR3 loop spans 17 amino acids. V shed 1 base and J 3 bases; nucleotides not matched to a gene: 11. CDR3 sequence (DNA): TGCAGCGTTGAAGTAAATTCGGAAGGACAGGGCTACAATGAGCAGTTCTTC. This sequence encodes CSVEVNSEGQGYNEQFF.